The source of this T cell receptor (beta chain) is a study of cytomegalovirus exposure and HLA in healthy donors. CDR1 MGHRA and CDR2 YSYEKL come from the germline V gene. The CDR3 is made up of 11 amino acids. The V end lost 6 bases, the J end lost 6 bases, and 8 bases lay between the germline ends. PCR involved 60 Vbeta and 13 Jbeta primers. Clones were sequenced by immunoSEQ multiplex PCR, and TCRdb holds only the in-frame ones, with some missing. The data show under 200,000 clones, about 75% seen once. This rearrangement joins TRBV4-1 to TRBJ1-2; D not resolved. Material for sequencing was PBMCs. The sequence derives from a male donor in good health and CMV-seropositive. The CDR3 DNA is TGCGCCAGCAGGCACAGAGATGGCTACACCTTC. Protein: CASRHRDGYTF.